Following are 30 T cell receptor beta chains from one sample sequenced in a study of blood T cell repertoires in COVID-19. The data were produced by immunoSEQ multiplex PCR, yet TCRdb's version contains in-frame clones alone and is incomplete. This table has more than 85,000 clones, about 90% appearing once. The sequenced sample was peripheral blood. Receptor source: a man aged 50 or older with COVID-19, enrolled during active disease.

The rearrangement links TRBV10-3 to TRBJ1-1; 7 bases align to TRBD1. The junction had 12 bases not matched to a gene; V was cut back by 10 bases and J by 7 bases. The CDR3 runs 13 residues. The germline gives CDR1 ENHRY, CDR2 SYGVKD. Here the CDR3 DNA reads TGTGCCACCACCGGGACAGCGGATGGTGAAGCTTTCTTT. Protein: CATTGTADGEAFF.

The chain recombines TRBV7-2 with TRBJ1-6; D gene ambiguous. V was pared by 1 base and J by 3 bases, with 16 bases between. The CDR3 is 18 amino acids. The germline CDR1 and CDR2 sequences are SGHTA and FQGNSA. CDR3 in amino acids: CASSLGLPGIGYNSPLHF. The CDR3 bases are TGTGCCAGCAGCTTAGGCCTCCCGGGGATAGGCTATAATTCACCCCTCCACTTT.

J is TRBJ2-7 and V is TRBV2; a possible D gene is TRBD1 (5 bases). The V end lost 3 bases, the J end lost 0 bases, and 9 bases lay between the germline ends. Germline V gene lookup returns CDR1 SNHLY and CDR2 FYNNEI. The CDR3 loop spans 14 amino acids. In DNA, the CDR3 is TGTGCCAGCAGTGACCCTCAGGGCTCCTACGAGCAGTACTTC. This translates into CASSDPQGSYEQYF.

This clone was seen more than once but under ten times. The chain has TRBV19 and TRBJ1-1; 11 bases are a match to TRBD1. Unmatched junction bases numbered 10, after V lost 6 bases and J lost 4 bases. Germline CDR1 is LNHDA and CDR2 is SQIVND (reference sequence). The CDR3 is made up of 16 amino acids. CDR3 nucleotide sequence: TGTGCCAGTAGGCGATCGGACAGGGGGCTTGGCACTGAAGCTTTCTTT. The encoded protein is CASRRSDRGLGTEAFF.

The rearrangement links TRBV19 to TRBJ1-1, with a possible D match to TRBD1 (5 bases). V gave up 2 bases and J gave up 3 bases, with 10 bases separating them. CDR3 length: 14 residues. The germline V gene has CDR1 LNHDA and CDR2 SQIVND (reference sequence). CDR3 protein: CASSIKKGYTEAFF. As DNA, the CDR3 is TGTGCCAGTAGTATAAAGAAGGGGTACACTGAAGCTTTCTTT.

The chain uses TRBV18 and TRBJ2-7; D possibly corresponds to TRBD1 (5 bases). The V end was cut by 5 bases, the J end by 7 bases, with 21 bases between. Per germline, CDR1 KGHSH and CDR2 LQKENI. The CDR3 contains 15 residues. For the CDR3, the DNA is TGTGCCAGCTCATTCCCCACCCAGGACCCAGGGGAGCAGTACTTC. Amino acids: CASSFPTQDPGEQYF.

CDR3 sequence (DNA): TGTGCCAGCAGTAATACAGGAAATCAGCCCCAGCATTTT. Translated: CASSNTGNQPQHF. The gene calls are TRBV2 and TRBJ1-5; maybe TRBD1 (5 bases). V lost 5 bases, J lost 4 bases, and 9 bases lay in between. The CDR3 spans 13 residues. CDR1 is SNHLY, CDR2 FYNNEI, per germline.

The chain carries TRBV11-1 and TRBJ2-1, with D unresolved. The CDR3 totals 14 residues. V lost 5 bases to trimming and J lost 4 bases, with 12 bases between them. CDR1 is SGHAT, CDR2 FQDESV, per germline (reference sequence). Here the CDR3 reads CASSKNSVYNEQFF. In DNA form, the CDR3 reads TGTGCCAGCAGCAAGAATTCAGTATACAATGAGCAGTTCTTC. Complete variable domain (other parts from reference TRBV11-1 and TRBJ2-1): EAEVAQSPRYKITEKSQAVAFWCDPISGHATLYWYRQILGQGPELLVQFQDESVVDDSQLPKDRFSAERLKGVDSTLKIQPAELGDSAMYLCASSKNSVYNEQFFGPGTRLTVL.

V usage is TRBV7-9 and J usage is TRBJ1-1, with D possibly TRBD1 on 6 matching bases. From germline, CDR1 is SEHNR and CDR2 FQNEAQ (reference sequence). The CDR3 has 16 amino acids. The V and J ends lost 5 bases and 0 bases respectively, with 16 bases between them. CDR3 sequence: CASSPVRGNMNTEAFF. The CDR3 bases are TGTGCCAGCAGCCCCGTTAGGGGGAACATGAACACTGAAGCTTTCTTT.

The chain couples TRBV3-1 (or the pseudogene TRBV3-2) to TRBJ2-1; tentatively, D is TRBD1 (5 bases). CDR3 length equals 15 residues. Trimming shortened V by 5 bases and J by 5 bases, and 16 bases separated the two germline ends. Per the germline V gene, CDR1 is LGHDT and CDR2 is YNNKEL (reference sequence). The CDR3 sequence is CASSSLATVNNEQFF. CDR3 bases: TGTGCCAGCAGCTCGCTTGCGACAGTGAACAATGAGCAGTTCTTC.

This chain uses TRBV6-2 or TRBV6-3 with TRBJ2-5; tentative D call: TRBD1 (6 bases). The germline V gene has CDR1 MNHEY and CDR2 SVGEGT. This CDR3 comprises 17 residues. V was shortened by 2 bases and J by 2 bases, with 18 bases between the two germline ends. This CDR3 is CASSYGLQGLRQETQYF. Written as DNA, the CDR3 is TGTGCCAGCAGTTACGGTCTACAGGGTCTACGGCAAGAGACCCAGTACTTC.

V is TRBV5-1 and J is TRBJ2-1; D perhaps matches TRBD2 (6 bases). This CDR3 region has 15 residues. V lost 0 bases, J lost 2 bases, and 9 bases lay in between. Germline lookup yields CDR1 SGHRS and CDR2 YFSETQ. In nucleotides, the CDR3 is TGCGCCAGCAGCTTGGAGGGGACTCCCTACAATGAGCAGTTCTTC. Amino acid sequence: CASSLEGTPYNEQFF. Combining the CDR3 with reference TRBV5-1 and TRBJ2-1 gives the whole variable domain KAGVTQTPRYLIKTRGQQVTLSCSPISGHRSVSWYQQTPGQGLQFLFEYFSETQRNKGNFPGRFSGRQFSNSRSEMNVSTLELGDSALYLCASSLEGTPYNEQFFGPGTRLTVL.

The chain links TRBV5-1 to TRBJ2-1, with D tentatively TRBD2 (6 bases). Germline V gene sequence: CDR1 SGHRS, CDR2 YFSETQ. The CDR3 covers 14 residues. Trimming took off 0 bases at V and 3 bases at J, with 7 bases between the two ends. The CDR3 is CASSLVTSYNEQFF. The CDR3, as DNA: TGCGCCAGCAGCTTGGTGACTAGCTACAATGAGCAGTTCTTC.

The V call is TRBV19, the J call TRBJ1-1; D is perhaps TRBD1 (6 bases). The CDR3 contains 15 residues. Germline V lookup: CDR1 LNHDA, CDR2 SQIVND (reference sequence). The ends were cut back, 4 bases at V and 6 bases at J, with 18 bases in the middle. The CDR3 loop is CASSRVGRGVSEAFF. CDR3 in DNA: TGTGCCAGTAGTAGGGTGGGCAGGGGTGTCTCTGAAGCTTTCTTT.

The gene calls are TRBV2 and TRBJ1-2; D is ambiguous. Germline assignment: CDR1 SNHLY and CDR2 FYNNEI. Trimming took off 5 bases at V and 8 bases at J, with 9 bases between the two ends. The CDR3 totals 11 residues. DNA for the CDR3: TGTGCCAGCAGTTGGCCAGGAGGCTACACCTTC. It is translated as CASSWPGGYTF.

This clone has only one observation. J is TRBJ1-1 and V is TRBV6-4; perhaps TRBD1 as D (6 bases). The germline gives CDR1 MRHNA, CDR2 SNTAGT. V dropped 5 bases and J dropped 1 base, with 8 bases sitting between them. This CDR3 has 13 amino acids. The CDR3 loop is CASSRTANTEAFF. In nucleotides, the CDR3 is TGTGCCAGCAGTCGGACAGCGAACACTGAAGCTTTCTTT.

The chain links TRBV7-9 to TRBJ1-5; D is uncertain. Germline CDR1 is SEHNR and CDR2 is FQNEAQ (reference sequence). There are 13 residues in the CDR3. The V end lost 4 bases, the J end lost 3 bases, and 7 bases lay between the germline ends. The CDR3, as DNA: TGTGCCAGCAGCTGGGAGGTCAATCAGCCCCAGCATTTT. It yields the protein CASSWEVNQPQHF. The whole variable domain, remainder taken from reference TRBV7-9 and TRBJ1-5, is DTGVSQNPRHKITKRGQNVTFRCDPISEHNRLYWYRQTLGQGPEFLTYFQNEAQLEKSRLLSDRFSAERPKGSFSTLEIQRTEQGDSAMYLCASSWEVNQPQHFGDGTRLSIL.

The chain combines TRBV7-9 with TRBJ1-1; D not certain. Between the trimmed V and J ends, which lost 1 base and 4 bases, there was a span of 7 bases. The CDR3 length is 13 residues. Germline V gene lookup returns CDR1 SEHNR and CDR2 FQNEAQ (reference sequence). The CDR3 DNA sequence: TGTGCCAGCAGCTTAGATTCGGGCACTGAAGCTTTCTTT. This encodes CASSLDSGTEAFF.

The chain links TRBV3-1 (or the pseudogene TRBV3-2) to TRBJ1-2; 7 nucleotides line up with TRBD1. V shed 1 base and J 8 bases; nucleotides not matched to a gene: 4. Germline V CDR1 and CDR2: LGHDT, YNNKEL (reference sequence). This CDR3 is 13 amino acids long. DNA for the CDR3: TGTGCCAGCAGCCAAGGTACAGGGGCCGGCTACACCTTC. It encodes CASSQGTGAGYTF.

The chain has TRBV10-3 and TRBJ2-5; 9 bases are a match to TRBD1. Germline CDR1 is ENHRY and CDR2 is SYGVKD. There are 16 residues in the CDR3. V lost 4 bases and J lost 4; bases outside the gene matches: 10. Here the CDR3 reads CAISGRQGQGGETQYF. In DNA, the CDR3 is TGTGCCATCAGTGGTCGACAGGGACAGGGAGGAGAGACCCAGTACTTC.

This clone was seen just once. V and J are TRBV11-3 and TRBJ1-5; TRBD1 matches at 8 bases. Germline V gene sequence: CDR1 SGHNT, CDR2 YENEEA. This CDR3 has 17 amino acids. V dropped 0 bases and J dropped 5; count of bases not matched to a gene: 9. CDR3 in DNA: TGTGCCAGCAGCTTAGATTTTCGCGGACAGGGAGATCAGCCCCAGCATTTT. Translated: CASSLDFRGQGDQPQHF.

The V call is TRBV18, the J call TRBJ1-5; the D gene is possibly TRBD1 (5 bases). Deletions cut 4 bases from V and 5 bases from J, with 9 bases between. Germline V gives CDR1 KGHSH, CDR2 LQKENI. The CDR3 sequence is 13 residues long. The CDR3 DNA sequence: TGTGCCAGCTCACGAGCGGGGGATCAGCCCCAGCATTTT. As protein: CASSRAGDQPQHF.

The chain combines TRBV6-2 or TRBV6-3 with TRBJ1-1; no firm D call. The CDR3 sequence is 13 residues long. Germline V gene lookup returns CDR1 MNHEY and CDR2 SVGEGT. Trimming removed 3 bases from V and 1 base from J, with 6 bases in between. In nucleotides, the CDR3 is TGTGCCAGCAGTTATTGGGCGAACACTGAAGCTTTCTTT. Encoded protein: CASSYWANTEAFF.

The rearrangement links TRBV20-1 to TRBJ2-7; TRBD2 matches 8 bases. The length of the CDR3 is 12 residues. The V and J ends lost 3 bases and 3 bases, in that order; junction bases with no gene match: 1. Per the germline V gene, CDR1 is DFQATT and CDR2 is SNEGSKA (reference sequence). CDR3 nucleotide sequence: TGCAGTGCTAGTGGGACTAGCTACGAGCAGTACTTC. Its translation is CSASGTSYEQYF.

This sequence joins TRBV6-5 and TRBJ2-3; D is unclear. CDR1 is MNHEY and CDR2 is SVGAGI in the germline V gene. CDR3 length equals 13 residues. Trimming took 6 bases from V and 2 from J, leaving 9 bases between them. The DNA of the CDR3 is TGTGCCAGCAGCCGGTACTCCACAGATACGCAGTATTTT. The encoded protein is CASSRYSTDTQYF.

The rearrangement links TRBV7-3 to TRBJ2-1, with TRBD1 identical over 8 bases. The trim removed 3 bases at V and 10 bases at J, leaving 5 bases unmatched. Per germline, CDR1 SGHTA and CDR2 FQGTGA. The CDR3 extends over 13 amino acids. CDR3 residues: CASSFLDRDEQFF. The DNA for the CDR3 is TGTGCCAGCAGCTTCTTGGACAGGGACGAGCAGTTCTTC.

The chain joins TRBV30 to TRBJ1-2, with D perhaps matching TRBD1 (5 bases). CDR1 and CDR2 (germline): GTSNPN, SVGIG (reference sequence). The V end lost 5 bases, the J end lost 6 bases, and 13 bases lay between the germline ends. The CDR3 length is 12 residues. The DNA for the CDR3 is TGTGCCTGGTCGACAGTAAGCGATGGCTACACCTTC. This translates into CAWSTVSDGYTF. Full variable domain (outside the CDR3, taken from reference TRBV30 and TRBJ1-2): SQTIHQWPATLVQPVGSPLSLECTVEGTSNPNLYWYRQAAGRGLQLLFYSVGIGQISSEVPQNLSASRPQDRQFILSSKKLLLSDSGFYLCAWSTVSDGYTFGSGTRLTVV.

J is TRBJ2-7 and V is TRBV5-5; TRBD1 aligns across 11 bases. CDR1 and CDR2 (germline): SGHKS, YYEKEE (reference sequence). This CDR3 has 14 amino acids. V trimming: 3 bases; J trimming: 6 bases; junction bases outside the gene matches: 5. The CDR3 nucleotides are TGTGCCAGCAGCTGGGGACAGGGGGTAGGCGAGCAGTACTTC. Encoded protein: CASSWGQGVGEQYF.

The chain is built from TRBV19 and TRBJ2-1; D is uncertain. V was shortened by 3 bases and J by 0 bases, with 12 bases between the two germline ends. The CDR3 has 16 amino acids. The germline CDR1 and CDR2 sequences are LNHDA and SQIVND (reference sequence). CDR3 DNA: TGTGCCAGTAGTATTGAGGCCGTCAGCTCCTACAATGAGCAGTTCTTC. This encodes CASSIEAVSSYNEQFF.

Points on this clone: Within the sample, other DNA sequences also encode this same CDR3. The CDR3 coding sequence is TGTGCCAGCAGGGGGGGGACAGGCACCTACGAGCAGTACTTC. Translating gives CASRGGTGTYEQYF. This rearrangement joins TRBV6-5 to TRBJ2-7, with D possibly TRBD1 on 8 matching bases. The ends were cut back, 6 bases at V and 2 bases at J, with 14 bases in the middle. Germline V lookup: CDR1 MNHEY, CDR2 SVGAGI. The CDR3 extends over 14 amino acids.